Shown below are 28 T cell receptor beta chains from a single sample sequenced in a study of cytomegalovirus exposure and HLA in healthy donors. The PCR had 60 Vbeta and 13 Jbeta primers. Data came from immunoSEQ multiplex PCR; TCRdb stores just in-frame clones and leaves some out. This sample carries 150,000 to 200,000 clones, 75% to 80% of them seen once, and the ten largest clones take around an eighth. The sequenced sample consisted of PBMCs. The receptors here all came from a man aged 50 to 60 in good health and CMV-seropositive.

The chain has TRBV4-1 and TRBJ1-6; 8 nucleotides align to TRBD1. J gave up 9 bases and V 0 bases, and 10 bases lay outside the gene matches. This CDR3 spans 17 amino acids. Looked up from germline, CDR1 is MGHRA and CDR2 is YSYEKL. The CDR3 coding sequence is TGCGCCAGCAGCCAAGATCTTGGGGCAGGGGGCTCTTCACCCCTCCACTTT. Translation gives CASSQDLGAGGSSPLHF.

This chain uses TRBV11-1 with TRBJ1-2; D is perhaps TRBD1 (5 bases). V was clipped by 3 bases and J by 2 bases, with 7 bases between them. In germline, CDR1 is SGHAT, CDR2 FQDESV (reference sequence). The CDR3 has 13 amino acids. In nucleotides, the CDR3 is TGTGCCAGCAGCTTCGGGGGGAACTATGGCTACACCTTC. Its protein product is CASSFGGNYGYTF.

A few counts support this clone. The chain couples TRBV4-1 to TRBJ1-1; tentatively, D is TRBD1 (5 bases). Per the germline V gene, CDR1 is MGHRA and CDR2 is YSYEKL. The V end was cut by 0 bases, the J end by 10 bases, with 6 bases between. CDR3 length: 11 amino acids. CDR3 loop: CASSQEGLAFF. The CDR3 coding sequence is TGCGCCAGCAGCCAAGAGGGGCTAGCTTTCTTT.

J is TRBJ1-3 and V is TRBV7-2, with 7 bases lining up with TRBD1. V was pared by 1 base and J by 2 bases, with 5 bases of the junction left unmatched. Germline CDR1 is SGHTA and CDR2 is FQGNSA. This CDR3 comprises 16 residues. The CDR3 protein is CASSLVSGGAGNTIYF. In DNA, the CDR3 is TGTGCCAGCAGCTTAGTTTCAGGGGGAGCTGGAAACACCATATATTTT.

The chain combines TRBV15 with TRBJ2-3; 9 bases map to TRBD1. Looked up from germline, CDR1 is LNHNV and CDR2 is YYDKDF (reference sequence). Trimming took 8 bases from V and 1 from J; bases not matched to a gene: 1. The length of the CDR3 is 13 residues. The CDR3 DNA reads TGTGCCACCCGGACAGGGGGCACAGATACGCAGTATTTT. Protein sequence: CATRTGGTDTQYF.

The chain combines TRBV6-1 with TRBJ2-1; 14 bases are shared with TRBD2. The CDR3 totals 15 residues. V was pared by 4 bases and J by 7 bases, with 3 bases of the junction left unmatched. Germline V gives CDR1 MNHNS, CDR2 SASEGT. CDR3 sequence (DNA): TGTGCCAGCAGTGGCGGACTAGCGGGGGGAAATGAGCAGTTCTTC. Its translation is CASSGGLAGGNEQFF.

The chain uses TRBV5-1 and TRBJ2-1; 7 bases match TRBD1. Germline CDR1 SGHRS, CDR2 YFSETQ. V shed 4 bases, J shed 1 base, and the junction held 11 bases outside the gene matches. This CDR3 has 17 amino acids. Here the CDR3 reads CASSPKDRAWSYNEQFF. CDR3 nucleotide sequence: TGCGCCAGCAGCCCAAAAGACAGGGCCTGGTCCTACAATGAGCAGTTCTTC.

The rearrangement joins TRBV7-9 to TRBJ2-7; 12 positions match TRBD1. Germline trimming cut 5 bases from V and 6 bases from J; bases unmatched to any gene: 8. From germline, CDR1 is SEHNR and CDR2 FQNEAQ (reference sequence). The length of the CDR3 is 15 residues. The CDR3 reads CASSTWDRGLSEQYF. In DNA, the CDR3 is TGTGCCAGCAGCACGTGGGACAGGGGGCTCTCCGAGCAGTACTTC.

Only one count was recorded for this clone. The chain employs TRBV5-1 and TRBJ1-2; 9 bases are a match to TRBD1. The CDR3 has 15 amino acids. J lost 5 bases, V lost 7 bases, and 12 bases had no gene match. Germline V gene lookup returns CDR1 SGHRS and CDR2 YFSETQ. The CDR3 nucleotides read TGCGCCAGCTTCGACCCGGGACAGGGCCGATATGGCTACACCTTC. As protein: CASFDPGQGRYGYTF.

This rearrangement joins TRBV5-4 to TRBJ1-2; 7 bases match TRBD1. This CDR3 contains 16 residues. Germline V gene sequence: CDR1 SGHNT, CDR2 YYREEE (reference sequence). Trimming cost V 3 bases and J 4 bases; bases outside gene matches: 12. The CDR3 DNA reads TGTGCCAGCAGCTGGATACAGGGGCGATTCCTCTATGGCTACACCTTC. Its protein is CASSWIQGRFLYGYTF.

The chain uses TRBV28 and TRBJ1-2; the match to TRBD1 covers 7 bases. The V segment lost 3 bases and the J segment 8 bases; nucleotides outside the gene matches: 9. The germline gives CDR1 MDHEN, CDR2 SYDVKM. This CDR3 is 14 amino acids long. The CDR3 loop is CASSLGTAGLGYTF. In DNA, the CDR3 is TGTGCCAGCAGTTTGGGGACAGCGGGCCTCGGCTACACCTTC.

V and J are TRBV6-5 and TRBJ2-7; 7 positions agree with TRBD2. Germline-derived CDR1 and CDR2 are MNHEY and SVGAGI. The V and J ends lost 7 bases and 0 bases, in that order; junction bases with no gene match: 9. The CDR3 runs 15 residues. The DNA of the CDR3 is TGTGCCAGCATTCTTAGGCGGGGGAACTCCTACGAGCAGTACTTC. This codes for CASILRRGNSYEQYF.

This sequence joins TRBV5-1 and TRBJ1-2; 10 positions match TRBD1. The CDR3 covers 15 residues. After removal of 4 bases from V and 5 bases from J, the junction contained 8 bases not matched to a gene. Germline V gives CDR1 SGHRS, CDR2 YFSETQ. The CDR3 coding sequence is TGCGCCAGCAGCGATGGGACAGGGGCAATTTATGGCTACACCTTC. It codes for CASSDGTGAIYGYTF.

CDR3 sequence (DNA): TGTGCCAGCAGCGTACAGGGTTCTCGAGGCTACACCTTC. It encodes CASSVQGSRGYTF. The chain is built from TRBV9 and TRBJ1-2, with D maybe TRBD1 (5 bases). The CDR3 is 13 amino acids. Germline CDR1 reads SGDLS; CDR2 reads YYNGEE. Trimming took off 1 base at V and 8 bases at J, with 12 bases between the two ends.

The chain recombines TRBV7-9 with TRBJ2-7, with D possibly TRBD1 on 6 matching bases. CDR1 SEHNR and CDR2 FQNEAQ come from the germline V gene (reference sequence). The CDR3 runs to 14 residues. V was pared by 5 bases and J by 4 bases, with 15 bases between. CDR3 protein: CASSGSGHSYEQYF. The DNA of the CDR3 is TGTGCCAGCAGCGGCTCGGGACACTCTTACGAGCAGTACTTC.

The V call is TRBV13, the J call TRBJ2-3, with D uncertain. Trimming pared 0 bases from V and 5 bases from J, leaving 9 bases between. The CDR3 runs 14 residues. Germline V gene lookup returns CDR1 PRHDT and CDR2 FYEKMQ (reference sequence). The CDR3 DNA is TGTGCCAGCAGCTTAGGGAGCAGACAAGATACGCAGTATTTT. This encodes CASSLGSRQDTQYF.

The J gene is TRBJ2-5, the V gene TRBV12-5; 14 bases are shared with TRBD2. Trimming removed 5 bases from V and 3 bases from J; junction bases left unmatched: 2. This CDR3 has 15 residues. Germline V lookup: CDR1 LGHNT, CDR2 FRNRAP. The DNA of the CDR3 is TGTGCTAGTGGTCCGGGACTAGCGGGGGAAGAGACCCAGTACTTC. Translation: CASGPGLAGEETQYF.

The chain uses TRBV7-8 and TRBJ2-2; 9 bases match TRBD1. Germline trimming cut 3 bases from V and 7 bases from J; bases unmatched to any gene: 0. CDR1 and CDR2 from the germline V gene are SGHVS and FQNEAQ. CDR3 size: 13 residues. The CDR3 bases are TGTGCCAGCAGCTTGGACAGGGGCGGGGAGCTGTTTTTT. Translated: CASSLDRGGELFF.

This clone has more than one count but fewer than ten. The rearrangement uses TRBV28 and TRBJ2-2, with 9 bases aligning to TRBD1. The J segment lost 4 bases and the V segment lost 10 bases, leaving 7 bases of the junction unmatched. The germline gives CDR1 MDHEN, CDR2 SYDVKM. The CDR3 has 14 amino acids. CDR3 region: CAITGTGPTGELFF. The CDR3 nucleotides are TGTGCCATTACCGGGACAGGGCCCACCGGGGAGCTGTTTTTT.

The chain has TRBV28 and TRBJ1-2; TRBD1 agrees at 7 bases. Germline V gene lookup returns CDR1 MDHEN and CDR2 SYDVKM. The CDR3 totals 14 residues. Losses at the gene ends were 4 bases for V and 5 bases for J; bases not matched to a gene: 7. CDR3 DNA sequence: TGTGCCAGCAGTTCCGGGGGACAGATATATGGCTACACCTTC. Translating it yields CASSSGGQIYGYTF.

The chain joins TRBV19 to TRBJ1-4; D is possibly TRBD1 (5 bases). The CDR3 length is 17 residues. CDR1 and CDR2 from the germline V gene are LNHDA and SQIVND (reference sequence). Trimming left V 6 bases short and J 4 bases short, with 21 bases between. The CDR3 DNA reads as TGTGCCAGTAGCCTTCAGTCCCGGGGGTGGATTAATGAAAAACTGTTTTTT. Its protein is CASSLQSRGWINEKLFF.

The rearrangement uses TRBV25-1 and TRBJ1-5, with D perhaps TRBD1 (5 bases). Trimming removed 2 bases at V and 4 bases at J, with 12 bases between. Germline CDR1 reads MGHDK; CDR2 reads SYGVNS. The CDR3 loop spans 15 amino acids. The CDR3 reads CASSEDRRSNQPQHF. Written as DNA, the CDR3 is TGTGCCAGCAGTGAAGACAGACGATCAAATCAGCCCCAGCATTTT.

The gene calls are TRBV20-1 and TRBJ2-7; possible D gene TRBD1, 6 bases. The germline V gene has CDR1 DFQATT and CDR2 SNEGSKA (reference sequence). The V gene lost 6 bases and the J gene lost 5 bases, with 11 bases spanning the gap. The CDR3 spans 11 residues. The CDR3 nucleotides read TGCAGTGCCAGGGGTCCGAACGAGCAGTACGTC. The encoded protein is CSARGPNEQYV.

V is TRBV11-2 and J is TRBJ1-1, with a possible D match to TRBD1 (5 bases). Germline V gene lookup returns CDR1 SGHAT and CDR2 FQNNGV. The CDR3 runs to 15 residues. Deletions cut 5 bases from V and 5 bases from J, with 18 bases between. This CDR3 reads CASSPTGGPWTEAFF. Here the CDR3 DNA reads TGTGCCAGCAGCCCCACGGGGGGTCCGTGGACTGAAGCTTTCTTT. Supplemented by reference TRBV11-2 and TRBJ1-1, the full variable domain reads EAGVAQSPRYKIIEKRQSVAFWCNPISGHATLYWYQQILGQGPKLLIQFQNNGVVDDSQLPKDRFSAERLKGVDSTLKIQPAKLEDSAVYLCASSPTGGPWTEAFFGQGTRLTVV.

CDR3 sequence reads: CASSVGGQGVYEQYF. In nucleotides, the CDR3 is TGTGCCAGCAGCGTAGGGGGACAGGGGGTCTACGAGCAGTACTTC. The chain joins TRBV9 to TRBJ2-5; 11 nucleotides match TRBD1. The better agreement between TRBJ2-7 and the DNA end casts doubt on the J call. CDR1 and CDR2 from the germline V gene are SGDLS and YYNGEE. The CDR3 has 15 amino acids.

This clone was seen repeatedly, ten times or more. The DNA for the CDR3 is TGTGCCAGCAGTGCGACAGGGTACTATGGCTACACCTTC. Protein: CASSATGYYGYTF. The chain couples TRBV25-1 to TRBJ1-2, with TRBD1 matching over 7 bases. The J segment lost 3 bases and the V segment lost 4 bases, leaving 2 bases of the junction unmatched. Looked up from germline, CDR1 is MGHDK and CDR2 is SYGVNS. This CDR3 has 13 residues.

V usage is TRBV6-1 and J usage is TRBJ2-7; maybe TRBD2 (5 bases). The germline V and J ends were trimmed by 6 bases and 0 bases, with 15 bases remaining between them. The CDR3 contains 15 residues. The germline gives CDR1 MNHNS, CDR2 SASEGT. The CDR3 region has the DNA TGTGCCAGCAGCCAAATCGGGATCAGCTCCTACGAGCAGTACGTC. It specifies CASSQIGISSYEQYV.

This chain links TRBV19 with TRBJ1-5; a possible D gene is TRBD1 (6 bases). Between the trimmed V and J ends, which lost 3 bases and 10 bases, there was a span of 16 bases. CDR1 LNHDA and CDR2 SQIVND come from the germline V gene (reference sequence). The CDR3 contains 14 residues. The CDR3 here is CASSIGGKRGPQHF. DNA for the CDR3: TGTGCCAGTAGTATTGGGGGCAAAAGGGGTCCCCAGCATTTT.